One sample yielded the 22 T cell receptor beta chains listed below, sequenced in a study of OX40 agonist ivuxolimab in advanced cancers. The protocol was immunoSEQ multiplex PCR, while the TCRdb copy is restricted to in-frame clones and leaves out a portion. The table lists 65,000 to 90,000 clones, approximately 83% of them singletons. This sample comprised CD4+ or CD8+ T cells sorted from blood, obtained in a trial of the OX40 agonist ivuxolimab. These receptor sequences come from an adult with an advanced solid tumor such as melanoma, head and neck, liver or kidney cancer.

The chain carries TRBV29-1 and TRBJ2-7; D is possibly TRBD1 (6 bases). The CDR3 has 12 residues. Trimming shortened V by 7 bases and J by 0 bases, and 10 bases separated the two germline ends. The germline gives CDR1 SQVTM, CDR2 ANQGSEA. The chain's CDR3 is CSGQGSSYEQYF. In nucleotides, the CDR3 is TGCAGCGGTCAGGGGAGCTCCTACGAGCAGTACTTC.

In nucleotides, the CDR3 is TGTGCCAGTAGCCCTTCAGGGGCGATGAACACTGAAGCTTTCTTT. Translation gives CASSPSGAMNTEAFF. The chain is built from TRBV19 and TRBJ1-1; D is perhaps TRBD1 (6 bases). Germline CDR1 is LNHDA and CDR2 is SQIVND (reference sequence). V was clipped by 6 bases and J by 0 bases, with 14 bases between them. This CDR3 region has 15 residues.

This rearrangement joins TRBV4-2 to TRBJ2-7, with a weak D call TRBD1 (7 bases). The germline V and J ends were trimmed by 4 bases and 7 bases, with 14 bases remaining between them. CDR1 and CDR2 (germline): LGHNA, YNFKEQ. The CDR3 is 13 amino acids. The CDR3 nucleotides read TGTGCCAGCAGCCGTCAGGGGGGTGAGGAGCAGTACTTC. Protein sequence: CASSRQGGEEQYF.

V is TRBV28 and J is TRBJ2-7; 10 positions match TRBD2. The CDR3 has 12 amino acids. V lost 10 bases to trimming and J lost 4 bases; unmatched junction nucleotides: 4. Germline loops: CDR1 MDHEN, CDR2 SYDVKM. In DNA form, the CDR3 reads TGTGCCACGGGGGGACTAGCGTACGAGCAGTACTTC. This gives the protein CATGGLAYEQYF.

The gene calls are TRBV11-3 and TRBJ1-1, with 7 bases identical to TRBD1. CDR1 is SGHNT and CDR2 is YENEEA in the germline V gene. The CDR3 is 15 residues long. V dropped 3 bases and J dropped 1; count of bases not matched to a gene: 5. The CDR3 loop reads CASSFGTAPNTEAFF. Here the CDR3 DNA reads TGTGCCAGCAGCTTCGGGACAGCCCCGAACACTGAAGCTTTCTTT.

The chain uses TRBV5-8 and TRBJ2-5; TRBD1 matches at 10 bases. V trimming: 3 bases; J trimming: 4 bases; junction bases outside the gene matches: 0. Per germline, CDR1 SGHTS and CDR2 YDEGEE. This CDR3 is built from 13 residues. This CDR3 is CASSWDRGETQYF. The CDR3 nucleotides read TGTGCCAGCAGCTGGGACAGGGGAGAGACCCAGTACTTC.

V is TRBV9 and J is TRBJ2-2; D unclear. Germline assignment: CDR1 SGDLS and CDR2 YYNGEE. The CDR3 is 16 residues long. Between the trimmed V and J ends, which lost 0 bases and 0 bases, there was a span of 9 bases. CDR3 sequence (DNA): TGTGCCAGCAGCGTAGCTTCCCAGACGAACACCGGGGAGCTGTTTTTT. This encodes CASSVASQTNTGELFF.

This chain links TRBV19 with TRBJ1-2; D ambiguous. The CDR3 spans 14 residues. Deletions cut 0 bases from V and 4 bases from J, with 9 bases between. CDR1 LNHDA and CDR2 SQIVND come from the germline V gene (reference sequence). The CDR3 here is CASSIETAAYGYTF. CDR3 nucleotides: TGTGCCAGTAGTATAGAGACCGCCGCCTATGGCTACACCTTC.

This clone appeared once. The gene calls are TRBV4-2 and TRBJ2-1, with a possible D match to TRBD2 (6 bases). Trimming removed 3 bases from V and 0 bases from J, with 15 bases in between. Germline CDR1 reads LGHNA; CDR2 reads YNFKEQ. The CDR3 sequence is 17 residues long. The CDR3 loop reads CASSQAASVSSYNEQFF. CDR3 coding DNA: TGTGCCAGCAGCCAGGCCGCTAGCGTTAGCTCCTACAATGAGCAGTTCTTC.

The chain carries TRBV27 and TRBJ2-2; D gene uncertain. Per germline, CDR1 MNHEY and CDR2 SMNVEV (reference sequence). Trimming removed 6 bases from V and 4 bases from J, with 12 bases in between. The CDR3 spans 14 residues. CDR3 sequence: CASRSGPLTGELFF. CDR3 sequence (DNA): TGTGCCAGCAGATCAGGACCCCTCACCGGGGAGCTGTTTTTT.

The genes are TRBV5-4 and TRBJ2-5; weak D call: TRBD2 (5 bases). V shed 2 bases and J shed 3 bases, with 14 bases lying between them. The CDR3 length is 15 residues. Germline CDR1 is SGHNT and CDR2 is YYREEE (reference sequence). The CDR3 region is CASSLHTGREETQYF. In DNA form, the CDR3 reads TGTGCCAGCAGCTTACACACCGGGCGGGAAGAGACCCAGTACTTC.

J is TRBJ2-2 and V is TRBV18; D is undetermined. The V end was cut by 5 bases, the J end by 6 bases, with 10 bases between. The CDR3 runs to 13 residues. CDR1 is KGHSH and CDR2 is LQKENI in the germline V gene. As DNA, the CDR3 is TGTGCCAGCTCATTAAGGGAATCCGGGGAGCTGTTTTTT. It specifies CASSLRESGELFF.

The DNA for the CDR3 is TGTGCCAGCAGTCCCCGGGAGGGGGAGACCCAGTACTTC. This codes for CASSPREGETQYF. This chain links TRBV27 with TRBJ2-5, with 8 bases that match TRBD2. The CDR3 totals 13 residues. J gave up 5 bases and V 5 bases, and 4 bases lay outside the gene matches. Germline lookup yields CDR1 MNHEY and CDR2 SMNVEV (reference sequence).

V usage is TRBV27 and J usage is TRBJ2-1, with D unresolved. Trimming left V 5 bases short and J 0 bases short, with 17 bases between. The CDR3 runs to 17 residues. Germline lookup yields CDR1 MNHEY and CDR2 SMNVEV (reference sequence). The CDR3 sequence is CASSPGRLSSSYNEQFF. DNA for the CDR3: TGTGCCAGCAGTCCCGGACGGCTATCAAGCTCCTACAATGAGCAGTTCTTC.

This chain uses TRBV7-2 with TRBJ1-1, with D perhaps TRBD1 (5 bases). V lost 1 base and J lost 7, with 10 bases in between. The CDR3 is 13 amino acids. Germline-derived CDR1 and CDR2 are SGHTA and FQGNSA. For the CDR3, the DNA is TGTGCCAGCAGCTTAGAGGCAGGGCTTGAAGCTTTCTTT. Translation gives CASSLEAGLEAFF.

This chain joins TRBV9 and TRBJ1-2; D is unresolved. This CDR3 contains 14 residues. The V end was cut by 7 bases, the J end by 1 base, with 14 bases between. Germline CDR1 SGDLS, CDR2 YYNGEE. The CDR3, as DNA: TGTGCCAGCCAGCGCGGCCGCAGTAACTATGGCTACACCTTC. This codes for CASQRGRSNYGYTF. Variable domain in full (rest from reference TRBV9 and TRBJ1-2): DSGVTQTPKHLITATGQRVTLRCSPRSGDLSVYWYQQSLDQGLQFLIQYYNGEERAKGNILERFSAQQFPDLHSELNLSSLELGDSALYFCASQRGRSNYGYTFGSGTRLTVV.

The chain links TRBV5-1 to TRBJ1-2; 11 bases are a match to TRBD1. The germline V gene encodes CDR1 SGHRS and CDR2 YFSETQ. The CDR3 runs to 15 residues. Trimming at V came to 6 bases and at J to 4 bases, leaving 8 bases not matched to a gene. CDR3: CASKVWGQGGYGYTF. In DNA, the CDR3 is TGCGCCAGCAAAGTGTGGGGACAGGGGGGCTATGGCTACACCTTC. The entire variable domain, with the rest obtained from reference TRBV5-1 and TRBJ1-2, is as follows: KAGVTQTPRYLIKTRGQQVTLSCSPISGHRSVSWYQQTPGQGLQFLFEYFSETQRNKGNFPGRFSGRQFSNSRSEMNVSTLELGDSALYLCASKVWGQGGYGYTFGSGTRLTVV.

This clone was counted a few times. V and J are TRBV6-5 and TRBJ2-2, with unresolved D. CDR1 is MNHEY, CDR2 SVGAGI, per germline. The CDR3 loop spans 13 amino acids. The V and J ends lost 2 bases and 5 bases respectively, with 6 bases between them. CDR3 loop: CASSYPKTGELFF. The DNA of the CDR3 is TGTGCCAGCAGTTACCCTAAAACCGGGGAGCTGTTTTTT.

The chain uses TRBV5-1 and TRBJ1-2, with TRBD1 identical over 8 bases. The junction had 3 bases not matched to a gene; V was cut back by 4 bases and J by 1 base. CDR3 size: 14 residues. Germline V gene data show CDR1 as SGHRS and CDR2 as YFSETQ. CDR3 residues: CASSAGQGNYGYTF. CDR3 in DNA: TGCGCCAGCAGCGCTGGACAGGGTAACTATGGCTACACCTTC.

The rearrangement links TRBV5-5 to TRBJ1-4; D not resolved. Per germline, CDR1 SGHKS and CDR2 YYEKEE (reference sequence). V lost 4 bases, J lost 7 bases, and 11 bases lay in between. This CDR3 contains 13 residues. This chain's CDR3 is CASSPEDGEKLFF. The CDR3 nucleotides read TGTGCCAGCAGCCCGGAGGACGGTGAAAAACTGTTTTTT.

The chain carries TRBV7-9 and TRBJ1-5; weak D call: TRBD1 (6 bases). The CDR3 runs to 15 residues. Trimming removed 1 base from V and 0 bases from J, with 7 bases in between. Germline V CDR1 and CDR2: SEHNR, FQNEAQ (reference sequence). The CDR3 DNA is TGTGCCAGCAGCTTAGGACAGGTTAGCAATCAGCCCCAGCATTTT. Protein: CASSLGQVSNQPQHF.

V gene TRBV7-2 combines with J gene TRBJ1-5; 7 nucleotides agree with TRBD1. The CDR3 runs 15 residues. Losses at the gene ends were 5 bases for V and 7 bases for J; bases not matched to a gene: 11. The germline V gene encodes CDR1 SGHTA and CDR2 FQGNSA. Here the CDR3 reads CASSKLRDRLQPQHF. The CDR3 nucleotides read TGTGCCAGCAGCAAATTACGGGACAGACTCCAGCCCCAGCATTTT. Full variable domain (outside the CDR3, taken from reference TRBV7-2 and TRBJ1-5): GAGVSQSPSNKVTEKGKDVELRCDPISGHTALYWYRQSLGQGLEFLIYFQGNSAPDKSGLPSDRFSAERTGGSVSTLTIQRTQQEDSAVYLCASSKLRDRLQPQHFGDGTRLSIL.